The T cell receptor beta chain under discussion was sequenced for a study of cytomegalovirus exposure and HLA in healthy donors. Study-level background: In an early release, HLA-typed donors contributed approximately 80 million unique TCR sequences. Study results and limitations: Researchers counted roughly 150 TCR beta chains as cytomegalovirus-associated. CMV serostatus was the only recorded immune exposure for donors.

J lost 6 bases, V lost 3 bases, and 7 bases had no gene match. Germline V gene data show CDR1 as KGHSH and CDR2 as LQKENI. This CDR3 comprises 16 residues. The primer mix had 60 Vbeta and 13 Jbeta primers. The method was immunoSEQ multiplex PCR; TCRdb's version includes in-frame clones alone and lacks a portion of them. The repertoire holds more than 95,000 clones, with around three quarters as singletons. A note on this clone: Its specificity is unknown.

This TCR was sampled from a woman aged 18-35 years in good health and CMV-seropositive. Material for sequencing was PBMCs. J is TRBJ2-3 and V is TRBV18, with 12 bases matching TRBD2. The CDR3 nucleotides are TGTGCCAGCTCACCTCCTGGGCTAGCGGGAGGGGATACGCAGTATTTT. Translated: CASSPPGLAGGDTQYF.